This T cell receptor beta chain was sequenced during a study of cytomegalovirus exposure and HLA in healthy donors. Study information: The same platform used for the 650 to 850 first-cohort repertoires was also used for the 100 to 150 validation repertoires, as a later analysis reported. Study findings and constraints: Usually a TCR sequence was rare, but some public TCRs were found in many donors. The authors listed about 170 TCR beta chains as cytomegalovirus-associated. Accounts indicate the classifier identified cytomegalovirus status with strong specificity and sensitivity.

Concerning this clone itself: What it recognizes is unknown.

Germline assignment: CDR1 SGDLS and CDR2 YYNGEE. There are 14 residues in the CDR3. V shed 2 bases, J shed 6 bases, and the junction held 4 bases outside the gene matches. Assay used: immunoSEQ multiplex PCR; TCRdb lists only in-frame clones, some missing. The table lists under 150,000 clones, roughly 90% of them singletons. The sequence came from a woman aged 18-35 years in good health and CMV-seropositive. The sequencing input was PBMCs. This chain joins TRBV9 and TRBJ1-2; 10 bases align to TRBD1. The DNA of the CDR3 is TGTGCCAGCAGCGTCGACAGGGGGCTGGATGGCTACACCTTC. Its protein product is CASSVDRGLDGYTF. Based on the CDR3 plus reference TRBV9 and TRBJ1-2, the full variable domain is DSGVTQTPKHLITATGQRVTLRCSPRSGDLSVYWYQQSLDQGLQFLIQYYNGEERAKGNILERFSAQQFPDLHSELNLSSLELGDSALYFCASSVDRGLDGYTFGSGTRLTVV.